These 5 T cell receptor beta chains were sequenced from one sample in a study of blood T cell repertoires in COVID-19 (dated by TCRdb to 2020 to 2021). The library was generated by the immunoSEQ multiplex PCR assay. Sourced from immuneACCESS, this table was stored by TCRdb with only in-frame sequences that have V and J called. A share of the clones is absent; for the studies checked, an unresolved V gene accounts for under half, and the remainder has no known explanation. The sample has 250,000 to 300,000 clones on record, around nine tenths of them singletons. Of the sample, 0.9% to 1.2% falls within the top ten clones. The sequenced sample was PBMCs or T cells enriched from blood (not recorded which). The receptors were gathered from a woman aged 30 to 39 who had recovered from COVID-19.

The rearrangement joins TRBV2 to TRBJ2-5; D not resolved. Looked up from germline, CDR1 is SNHLY and CDR2 is FYNNEI. Between the trimmed V and J ends, which lost 1 base and 0 bases, there was a span of 6 bases. This CDR3 spans 14 amino acids. The CDR3 is CASSEGQYQETQYF. For the CDR3, the DNA is TGTGCCAGCAGTGAAGGCCAGTACCAAGAGACCCAGTACTTC.

The chain recombines TRBV12-5 with TRBJ2-2; TRBD2 aligns across 10 bases. This CDR3 comprises 17 residues. J gave up 1 base and V 4 bases, and 6 bases lay outside the gene matches. The germline CDR1 and CDR2 sequences are LGHNT and FRNRAP. Here the CDR3 DNA reads TGTGCTAGTGGTTCGCCCCGGACTAGCGGGAACACCGGGGAGCTGTTTTTT. Encoded protein: CASGSPRTSGNTGELFF.

Concerning this clone itself: Other DNA sequences in this sample translate to the same CDR3. The genes are TRBV6-2 or TRBV6-3 and TRBJ1-5; weak D call: TRBD1 (6 bases). There are 15 residues in the CDR3. Germline V gene data show CDR1 as MNHEY and CDR2 as SVGEGT. Trimming cost V 2 bases and J 1 base, with 9 bases left between them. The CDR3 is CASSYGGASNQPQHF. Here the CDR3 DNA reads TGTGCCAGCAGTTACGGGGGGGCCAGCAATCAGCCCCAGCATTTT.

J is TRBJ1-5 and V is TRBV6-2 or TRBV6-3; D gene unclear. This CDR3 has 14 amino acids. Germline CDR1 reads MNHEY; CDR2 reads SVGEGT. The V gene lost 2 bases and the J gene lost 0 bases, with 5 bases spanning the gap. In DNA form, the CDR3 reads TGTGCCAGCAGTTACACTTATAGCAATCAGCCCCAGCATTTT. Protein product: CASSYTYSNQPQHF.

The gene calls are TRBV30 and TRBJ2-7; D is undetermined. There are 12 residues in the CDR3. Per the germline V gene, CDR1 is GTSNPN and CDR2 is SVGIG (reference sequence). As DNA, the CDR3 is TGTGCTATGAAAGAGTTCTCCTACGAGCAGTACTTC. As protein: CAMKEFSYEQYF.